This T cell receptor beta chain emerged from a study of OX40 agonist ivuxolimab in advanced cancers. Overall study: Intravenous ivuxolimab was administered to patients every 2 weeks at 0.01 to 10 mg/kg. Three patients, one with hepatocellular carcinoma and two with cutaneous melanoma, achieved partial responses.

Sequencing was performed with immunoSEQ multiplex PCR; in TCRdb, only in-frame clones are kept and a portion is missing. The sample contains around 26,000 clones, roughly 91% of which appear only once. On this clone itself: Its specificity is unknown.

The study, taken as a whole, reports: Expanded clones were, on average, more numerous among CD8+ T cells than CD4+.

Germline CDR1 and CDR2: KGHSH and LQKENI. V gave up 5 bases and J gave up 7 bases; unmatched junction bases: 9. This CDR3 spans 14 amino acids. This sequence originates from an adult with an advanced solid tumor such as melanoma, head and neck, liver or kidney cancer. Here the sequenced sample was CD4+ or CD8+ T cells sorted from blood, taken in a trial of the OX40 agonist ivuxolimab. The chain joins TRBV18 to TRBJ1-1; 8 bases match TRBD1. The CDR3: CASSYGTGPDEAFF. CDR3 nucleotides: TGTGCCAGCTCATACGGGACAGGCCCTGATGAAGCTTTCTTT.